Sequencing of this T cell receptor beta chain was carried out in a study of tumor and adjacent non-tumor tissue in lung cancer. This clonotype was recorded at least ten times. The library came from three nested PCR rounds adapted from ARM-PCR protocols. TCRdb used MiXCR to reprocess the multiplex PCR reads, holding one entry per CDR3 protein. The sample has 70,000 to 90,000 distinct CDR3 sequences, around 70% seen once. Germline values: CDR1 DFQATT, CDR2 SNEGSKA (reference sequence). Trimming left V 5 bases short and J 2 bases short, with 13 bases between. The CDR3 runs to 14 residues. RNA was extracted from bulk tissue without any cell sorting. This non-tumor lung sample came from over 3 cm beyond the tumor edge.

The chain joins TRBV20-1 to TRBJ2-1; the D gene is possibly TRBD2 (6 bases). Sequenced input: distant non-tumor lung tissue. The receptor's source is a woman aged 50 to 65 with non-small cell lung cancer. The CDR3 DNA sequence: TGCAGTGCTCTTAGCGGAAGGGCCTACAATGAGCAGTTCTTC. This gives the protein CSALSGRAYNEQFF.